This T cell receptor (beta chain) was captured by sequencing in a study of T cells in Graves' hyperthyroidism and ophthalmopathy. Across the whole study: Staff took peripheral blood when the initial diagnosis was made, before any treatment began.

Amplification of TCR beta CDR3 regions used RNA as the template. The TCR CDR3 was amplified in a first-round RT-PCR using the HTBI primer set. TCRdb ran MiXCR on the multiplex PCR reads and lists one entry per CDR3 protein. The sample yields 700,000 to 950,000 distinct CDR3 sequences, 35% seen once. There are many counts of this clonotype. Exclusion criteria comprised uncontrolled infection, other autoimmune disease, pregnancy or lactation. The sequenced sample was blood. The receptor comes from a woman aged 40-49 years with Graves' hyperthyroidism.

The CDR3 sequence: CASSDIQGIAGNTIYF. CDR3 DNA sequence: TGTGCCAGCAGTGACATACAGGGGATAGCTGGAAACACCATATATTTT. V is TRBV25-1 and J is TRBJ1-3; 7 bases fit TRBD1. Per germline, CDR1 MGHDK and CDR2 SYGVNS. This CDR3 is 16 amino acids long. V trimming: 3 bases; J trimming: 2 bases; junction bases outside the gene matches: 7.